Listed below are T cell receptor beta chains from one sample, sequenced in a study of cytomegalovirus exposure and HLA in healthy donors. The table came from immunoSEQ multiplex PCR; TCRdb's copy has only in-frame clones and leaves some out. The table has over 100,000 clones, over 60% seen once; the top ten hold 1.8%. Sequencing input: PBMCs. Source of these receptors: a female donor in good health and CMV-seropositive. The CDR3 runs from the conserved cysteine through the conserved F or W. The D gene is left open where the match is weak. Clone size is shown for a subset of rows, as once, few, many or a class of expanded clone.

CASSWSLSYEQYF	TGTGCCAGCAGTTGGAGCCTCTCCTACGAGCAGTACTTC	TRBV28	.	.	TRBJ2-7
CASSLEYLELAGVYNEQFF	TGTGCCAGCAGCTTAGAATACCTTGAGCTAGCGGGAGTTTACAATGAGCAGTTCTTC	TRBV11-2	once	TRBD2	TRBJ2-1
CASSMNSRNYGYTF	TGTGCCAGTAGTATGAACAGCCGCAACTATGGCTACACCTTC	TRBV19	.	.	TRBJ1-2
CASSQTVDNSPLHF	TGTGCCAGCAGCCAGACTGTTGATAATTCACCCCTCCACTTT	TRBV7-9	.	.	TRBJ1-6
CASSLTSDRPSLHF	TGCGCCAGCAGCTTGACGTCGGACAGGCCCTCCCTCCACTTT	TRBV5-1	.	TRBD1	TRBJ1-6
CAITHRRRLGEAYNEQFF	TGTGCAATCACCCACCGTCGGCGCCTAGGTGAAGCCTACAATGAGCAGTTCTTC	TRBV6-7	.	.	TRBJ2-1
CASSVGDKLYNEQFF	TGTGCCAGCAGCGTAGGGGACAAATTATACAATGAGCAGTTCTTC	TRBV9	.	.	TRBJ2-1
CASSIRQYNEQFF	TGTGCCAGTAGTATTCGACAGTACAATGAGCAGTTCTTC	TRBV19	.	.	TRBJ2-1
CASSLFRETQYF	TGTGCCAGCAGCTTATTTCGGGAGACCCAGTACTTC	TRBV7-2	.	.	TRBJ2-5
CATSSIIETRTDTQYF	TGTGCCACCAGCAGTATAATCGAGACTAGGACAGATACGCAGTATTTT	TRBV15	.	.	TRBJ2-3
CASSNPPGHSYNEQFF	TGTGCCAGCAGCAACCCCCCGGGACACTCCTACAATGAGCAGTTCTTC	TRBV5-5	.	.	TRBJ2-1
CASSQVGDAYEKLFF	TGTGCCAGCAGCCAAGTGGGCGACGCTTATGAAAAACTGTTTTTT	TRBV14	.	.	TRBJ1-4
CASSQEKRGGNNEQFF	TGCGCCAGCAGCCAAGAAAAGCGGGGGGGGAACAATGAGCAGTTCTTC	TRBV4-1	.	TRBD2	TRBJ2-1
CASSPPYGLAGETQYF	TGTGCCAGCTCACCACCATACGGACTAGCGGGAGAGACCCAGTACTTC	TRBV18	once	TRBD2	TRBJ2-5
CASSLVAYEQYF	TGTGCCAGCAGCTTAGTAGCGTACGAGCAGTACTTC	TRBV7-2	.	.	TRBJ2-7
CASSEEARGTGELFF	TGTGCCAGCAGTGAAGAGGCTAGGGGGACCGGGGAGCTGTTTTTT	TRBV2	.	.	TRBJ2-2
CASSPGLAGVGETQYF	TGTGCCAGTAGCCCAGGACTAGCGGGAGTGGGGGAGACCCAGTACTTC	TRBV19	once	TRBD2	TRBJ2-5
CASSSPQGTGKGYTF	TGTGCCAGCAGCTCACCACAGGGGACAGGAAAGGGCTACACCTTC	TRBV7-2	few	TRBD1	TRBJ1-2
CASSFGDTNYGYTF	TGTGCCAGCAGCTTCGGGGACACTAACTATGGCTACACCTTC	TRBV7-3	.	.	TRBJ1-2
CASTSDGQNTEAFF	TGTGCCAGCACATCGGACGGACAGAACACTGAAGCTTTCTTT	TRBV6-5	few	.	TRBJ1-1
CASSPGTGGEAFF	TGTGCCAGCAGCCCCGGGACAGGGGGTGAAGCTTTCTTT	TRBV11-2	.	TRBD1	TRBJ1-1
CASSTQGRGTTDTQYF	TGTGCCAGCAGCACCCAGGGGCGGGGGACAACAGATACGCAGTATTTT	TRBV28	once	.	TRBJ2-3
CASSRRQGANEKLFF	TGTGCCAGCAGCAGACGTCAGGGGGCTAATGAAAAACTGTTTTTT	TRBV5-6	.	TRBD1	TRBJ1-4
CASSEVTGSGYTF	TGTGCCAGCAGTGAAGTTACGGGTAGTGGCTACACCTTC	TRBV6-1	.	.	TRBJ1-2
CASSRTSSHTLEQFF	TGTGCCAGCAGCCGGACTAGTAGCCACACTCTTGAGCAGTTCTTC	TRBV27	.	TRBD2	TRBJ2-1
CAISGGLAGANNEQFF	TGTGCCATCTCGGGAGGACTAGCGGGGGCCAACAATGAGCAGTTCTTC	TRBV10-3	.	TRBD2	TRBJ2-1
CASSRRAGYNEQFF	TGTGCCAGCAGCCGGAGGGCGGGCTACAATGAGCAGTTCTTC	TRBV5-4	.	.	TRBJ2-1
CAWRGSSNQPQHF	TGTGCCTGGAGGGGCTCAAGCAATCAGCCCCAGCATTTT	TRBV30	.	.	TRBJ1-5
CASSIDWGTGSYQETQYF	TGTGCCAGTAGTATAGATTGGGGGACAGGGAGTTACCAAGAGACCCAGTACTTC	TRBV19	.	TRBD1	TRBJ2-5
CASRDRENTEAFF	TGTGCCAGCAGGGACAGGGAGAACACTGAAGCTTTCTTT	TRBV6-5	.	TRBD1	TRBJ1-1
CASSWKDRNTEAFF	TGCGCCAGCAGCTGGAAAGACAGAAACACTGAAGCTTTCTTT	TRBV5-1	.	.	TRBJ1-1
CASSFTVNTEAFF	TGTGCCAGCAGCTTTACAGTGAACACTGAAGCTTTCTTT	TRBV7-9	.	.	TRBJ1-1
CASSDGGSSYEQYF	TGTGCCAGCAGTGACGGGGGGAGCTCCTACGAGCAGTACTTC	TRBV6-1	.	TRBD2	TRBJ2-7
CSVDRDTDTQYF	TGCAGCGTAGACAGGGACACAGATACGCAGTATTTT	TRBV29-1	.	TRBD1	TRBJ2-3
CASSLQGTANYGYTF	TGTGCCAGCAGTTTACAGGGGACGGCTAACTATGGCTACACCTTC	TRBV28	.	.	TRBJ1-2
CASYQRSTDTQYF	TGTGCCAGCTACCAGCGGAGCACAGATACGCAGTATTTT	TRBV4-2	once	.	TRBJ2-3
CASSDPGSHNEQFF	TGTGCCAGCAGTGACCCGGGATCTCACAATGAGCAGTTCTTC	TRBV2	.	.	TRBJ2-1
CSSSFLGTSGSQYF	TGTTCCAGCAGCTTCCTAGGGACTAGCGGGAGTCAGTACTTC	TRBV7-9	.	TRBD2	TRBJ2-7
CAWGQGDNSPLHF	TGTGCCTGGGGACAGGGGGATAATTCACCCCTCCACTTT	TRBV30	few	TRBD1	TRBJ1-6
CASSHQTGNDEQYF	TGCGCCAGCAGCCATCAAACAGGGAACGACGAGCAGTACTTC	TRBV5-1	.	.	TRBJ2-7
CASSSSGLGTEAFF	TGCGCCAGCAGCTCGTCAGGGTTGGGCACTGAAGCTTTCTTT	TRBV5-1	.	.	TRBJ1-1
CASSLASRGSYNEQFF	TGTGCCAGCAGCTTAGCGTCCAGGGGGTCCTACAATGAGCAGTTCTTC	TRBV7-8	.	TRBD1	TRBJ2-1
CASRRTVAKNIQYF	TGTGCCAGCCGACGGACTGTTGCCAAAAACATTCAGTACTTC	TRBV2	.	.	TRBJ2-4
CASRALLSPLHF	TGTGCCAGCAGAGCCCTGTTATCACCCCTCCACTTT	TRBV6-5	.	.	TRBJ1-6
CASRYFTGELFF	TGTGCCAGCAGGTATTTCACCGGGGAGCTGTTTTTT	TRBV13	.	.	TRBJ2-2